These 28 T cell receptor beta chains were all obtained from the same sample, sequenced in a study of blood T cell repertoires in COVID-19 (dated by TCRdb to about 2020). The protocol used for the library was the immunoSEQ multiplex PCR assay. As stored in TCRdb, this immuneACCESS dataset retains in-frame rearrangements with V and J assigned. A fraction of the clones does not appear; measured against another copy, unresolved V genes explain less than half of the discrepancy, and the remainder lacks a known reason. In all, the sample holds 200,000 to 300,000 clones, and around 90% of those were seen once. Around 7.2% of the sample is taken by the ten largest. The sequencing input was peripheral blood. The source is a man in his sixties who had recovered from COVID-19.

This chain uses TRBV24-1 with TRBJ2-7; D is unclear. The CDR3 is 12 amino acids. CDR1 and CDR2 from the germline V gene are KGHDR and SFDVKD. V was shortened by 4 bases and J by 5 bases, with 8 bases between the two germline ends. The CDR3 nucleotides read TGTGCCACCAGTGAAGGCAGGCACGAGCAGTACGTC. Translation: CATSEGRHEQYV.

This chain connects TRBV10-3 to TRBJ1-2; 9 positions agree with TRBD1. The germline V gene encodes CDR1 ENHRY and CDR2 SYGVKD. CDR3 size: 14 residues. V lost 5 bases to trimming and J lost 7 bases; unmatched junction nucleotides: 8. Written as DNA, the CDR3 is TGTGCCATCAGTTGGACAGGGGCGGAGGGTGGCTACACCTTC. Its translation: CAISWTGAEGGYTF.

This chain links TRBV7-8 with TRBJ2-7; the D gene is possibly TRBD2 (5 bases). CDR1 and CDR2 (germline): SGHVS, FQNEAQ. CDR3 size: 14 residues. V lost 2 bases and J 0 bases, leaving 8 bases between the germline ends. The CDR3 spells CASSLSGGSYEQYV. CDR3 DNA sequence: TGTGCCAGCAGCTTAAGCGGCGGCTCCTACGAGCAGTACGTC.

The chain links TRBV27 to TRBJ2-1, with TRBD1 identical over 7 bases. CDR1 is MNHEY, CDR2 SMNVEV, per germline (reference sequence). Trimming took 1 base from V and 2 from J; bases not matched to a gene: 5. This CDR3 has 16 amino acids. CDR3: CASSLLGDRAYNEQFF. The CDR3 nucleotides are TGTGCCAGCAGTTTATTGGGCGACAGGGCCTACAATGAGCAGTTCTTC.

This chain uses TRBV19 with TRBJ2-7; maybe TRBD2 (5 bases). CDR1 is LNHDA, CDR2 SQIVND, per germline (reference sequence). CDR3 size: 13 residues. V lost 5 bases, J lost 0 bases, and 8 bases lay in between. The CDR3 region has the DNA TGTGCCAGTAGTCTCGGGATCTCCTACGAGCAGTACGTC. Its protein is CASSLGISYEQYV.

This clone was counted once. This chain joins TRBV4-1 and TRBJ2-7; 8 bases agree with TRBD1. Germline CDR1 reads MGHRA; CDR2 reads YSYEKL. This CDR3 has 13 amino acids. The CDR3 reads CVSSRGLINEQYF. DNA for the CDR3: TGCGTCAGTTCCAGGGGGCTAATCAACGAGCAGTACTTC.

CDR3 in amino acids: CASSTYWTAMNQPQHF. CDR3 bases: TGTGCCAGTAGTACCTATTGGACAGCCATGAATCAGCCCCAGCATTTT. The chain employs TRBV19 and TRBJ1-5; D is perhaps TRBD1 (6 bases). CDR1 is LNHDA and CDR2 is SQIVND in the germline V gene (reference sequence). The CDR3 contains 16 residues. V lost 4 bases and J 4 bases, leaving 17 bases between the germline ends.

The V call is TRBV9, the J call TRBJ1-5, with TRBD1 matching over 10 bases. Germline V lookup: CDR1 SGDLS, CDR2 YYNGEE. The CDR3 is made up of 15 amino acids. The ends lost 2 bases at V and 7 bases at J; junction bases unmatched: 6. In DNA form, the CDR3 reads TGTGCCAGCAGCGTCTCGACAGGGGGCTGGCAGCCCCAGCATTTT. Translating it yields CASSVSTGGWQPQHF.

This chain uses TRBV27 with TRBJ1-1; D remains ambiguous. Germline V CDR1 and CDR2: MNHEY, SMNVEV (reference sequence). V shed 7 bases and J shed 1 base, with 10 bases lying between them. The CDR3 sequence is 13 residues long. The CDR3 loop reads CASIRTPNTEAFF. CDR3 sequence (DNA): TGTGCCAGCATCAGGACTCCGAACACTGAAGCTTTCTTT.

This clone was recorded only once. Here the CDR3 DNA reads TGCGCCAGCAGCCCGGCGGGACAGGCGACCTACGAGCAGTACTTC. This encodes CASSPAGQATYEQYF. The genes are TRBV5-1 and TRBJ2-7, with TRBD1 identical over 8 bases. Germline V lookup: CDR1 SGHRS, CDR2 YFSETQ. CDR3 size: 15 residues. Germline trimming cut 4 bases from V and 2 bases from J; bases unmatched to any gene: 8.

To note about this clone: The sample contains more than one DNA sequence encoding this CDR3. The chain combines TRBV24-1 with TRBJ2-2, with 8 bases matching TRBD1. Germline-derived CDR1 and CDR2 are KGHDR and SFDVKD. The CDR3 consists of 16 residues. With 4 bases clipped from V and 1 base from J, the junction kept 4 bases outside the gene matches. DNA for the CDR3: TGTGCCACCAGTGACCCCGGACAGGGGAACACCGGGGAGCTGTTTTTT. Amino acids: CATSDPGQGNTGELFF.

The CDR3 here is CAISDGTGLGYTF. In DNA form, the CDR3 reads TGTGCCATCAGTGACGGGACAGGGTTGGGCTACACCTTC. The chain combines TRBV10-3 with TRBJ1-2; 9 nucleotides match TRBD1. J lost 8 bases, V lost 3 bases, and 4 bases had no gene match. The CDR3 totals 13 residues. Germline V gives CDR1 ENHRY, CDR2 SYGVKD.

The chain links TRBV29-1 to TRBJ2-2; 9 bases line up with TRBD1. Looked up from germline, CDR1 is SQVTM and CDR2 is ANQGSEA. V was pared by 4 bases and J by 7 bases, with 7 bases of the junction left unmatched. The CDR3 contains 14 residues. The CDR3 nucleotides read TGCAGCGTTGTGGACAGGGGCTCTAGCGGGGAGCTGTTTTTT. This codes for CSVVDRGSSGELFF.

The chain uses TRBV2 and TRBJ2-7; TRBD1 agrees at 8 bases. Germline lookup yields CDR1 SNHLY and CDR2 FYNNEI. The CDR3 runs 14 residues. V lost 6 bases and J lost 7; bases outside the gene matches: 11. CDR3 residues: CASSTDRVTGEQYV. CDR3 nucleotide sequence: TGTGCCAGCAGCACGGACAGGGTAACGGGGGAGCAGTACGTC.

This clone was observed once. This chain joins TRBV5-5 and TRBJ1-5; unclear D gene. Trimming removed 0 bases at V and 8 bases at J, with 9 bases between. Germline CDR1 and CDR2: SGHKS and YYEKEE (reference sequence). This CDR3 is 13 amino acids long. CDR3 DNA: TGTGCCAGCAGCTTGGAACCGACTAAGCCCCAGCATTTT. Protein sequence: CASSLEPTKPQHF.

The chain has TRBV19 and TRBJ1-5; unclear D gene. Deletions cut 5 bases from V and 5 bases from J, with 19 bases between. There are 16 residues in the CDR3. Germline V gives CDR1 LNHDA, CDR2 SQIVND (reference sequence). CDR3 coding DNA: TGTGCCAGTAGTTTTGAGCGGGCCATAGCACATCAGCCCCAGCATTTT. Translating it yields CASSFERAIAHQPQHF.

This clone was recorded only once. The rearrangement links TRBV28 to TRBJ1-2; 8 bases map to TRBD1. The J segment lost 7 bases and the V segment lost 5 bases, leaving 12 bases of the junction unmatched. This CDR3 region has 15 residues. Germline assignment: CDR1 MDHEN and CDR2 SYDVKM. CDR3 loop: CASSLRQGARVGYTF. The CDR3 DNA reads TGTGCCAGCAGTCTCCGTCAGGGGGCGCGGGTTGGCTACACCTTC.

The chain uses TRBV28 and TRBJ1-2, with 7 bases aligning to TRBD1. The CDR3 totals 15 residues. Germline V gene sequence: CDR1 MDHEN, CDR2 SYDVKM. V gave up 6 bases and J gave up 7 bases; unmatched junction bases: 14. Written as DNA, the CDR3 is TGTGCCAGCAGGAGCCGGGACAGACCTATTTTTGGCTACACCTTC. It codes for CASRSRDRPIFGYTF.

The chain is built from TRBV11-2 and TRBJ2-2; D possibly corresponds to TRBD1 (5 bases). The V end was cut by 0 bases, the J end by 2 bases, with 16 bases between. This CDR3 comprises 18 residues. Germline-derived CDR1 and CDR2 are SGHAT and FQNNGV. CDR3 sequence reads: CASSLDRVAHFNTGELFF. For the CDR3, the DNA is TGTGCCAGCAGCTTAGACAGGGTCGCTCATTTTAACACCGGGGAGCTGTTTTTT. Using reference TRBV11-2 and TRBJ2-2 for the parts outside the CDR3, the full variable domain is EAGVAQSPRYKIIEKRQSVAFWCNPISGHATLYWYQQILGQGPKLLIQFQNNGVVDDSQLPKDRFSAERLKGVDSTLKIQPAKLEDSAVYLCASSLDRVAHFNTGELFFGEGSRLTVL.

The genes are TRBV5-6 and TRBJ1-1; possible D gene TRBD1, 6 bases. The germline V gene has CDR1 SGHDT and CDR2 YYEEEE. The CDR3 runs 14 residues. V was clipped by 5 bases and J by 3 bases, with 14 bases between them. In nucleotides, the CDR3 is TGTGCCAGCAGACGCAACAGGGTTCACACTGAAGCTTTCTTT. This sequence encodes CASRRNRVHTEAFF.

The J gene is TRBJ1-1, the V gene TRBV14; TRBD1 aligns across 10 bases. From germline, CDR1 is SGHDN and CDR2 FVKESK. This CDR3 has 16 amino acids. Trimming at V came to 4 bases and at J to 0 bases, leaving 5 bases not matched to a gene. CDR3 sequence: CASSPRDRGLNTEAFF. CDR3 nucleotides: TGTGCCAGCAGCCCCCGGGACAGGGGTTTGAACACTGAAGCTTTCTTT.

This clone was recorded a few times. This rearrangement joins TRBV21-1 to TRBJ1-5; TRBD1 was called by the table and not checked on the DNA. TRBV21-1 is a pseudogene segment. There are 16 residues in the CDR3. The CDR3 DNA follows: TGTGCCAGCAGCATCCACAGGGATGTGAGCAATCAGCCCCAGCATTTT. It encodes CASSIHRDVSNQPQHF.

This clone has at least ten counts. V and J are TRBV7-8 and TRBJ2-2, with 11 bases aligning to TRBD2. The V gene end was trimmed by 4 bases and the J gene end by 4 bases; junction bases not matched to a gene: 5. The CDR3 contains 16 residues. The germline V gene has CDR1 SGHVS and CDR2 FQNEAQ. The CDR3 protein is CASSYTSGGSTGELFF. The DNA for the CDR3 is TGTGCCAGCAGCTACACTAGCGGGGGCAGCACCGGGGAGCTGTTTTTT.

This rearrangement joins TRBV2 to TRBJ1-4, with TRBD1 as a possible D gene (6 bases). The CDR3 is made up of 12 amino acids. Germline assignment: CDR1 SNHLY and CDR2 FYNNEI. Trimming removed 5 bases at V and 7 bases at J, with 8 bases between. The CDR3, as DNA: TGTGCCAGCAGTCAACAGGGTGAAAAACTGTTTTTT. It yields the protein CASSQQGEKLFF.

The chain recombines TRBV15 with TRBJ2-3; D is unresolved. The CDR3 has 14 residues. Germline CDR1 and CDR2: LNHNV and YYDKDF (reference sequence). Trimming removed 5 bases from V and 0 bases from J, with 9 bases in between. DNA of the CDR3: TGTGCCACCAGCCCCAGTATTAGCACAGATACGCAGTATTTT. Its translation is CATSPSISTDTQYF. Combining the CDR3 with reference TRBV15 and TRBJ2-3 gives the whole variable domain DAMVIQNPRYQVTQFGKPVTLSCSQTLNHNVMYWYQQKSSQAPKLLFHYYDKDFNNEADTPDNFQSRRPNTSFCFLDIRSPGLGDTAMYLCATSPSISTDTQYFGPGTRLTVL.

This clone has only one observation. The chain couples TRBV6-5 to TRBJ1-2; tentatively, D is TRBD1 (6 bases). The CDR3 extends over 12 amino acids. V lost 5 bases, J lost 8 bases, and 12 bases lay in between. Germline V CDR1 and CDR2: MNHEY, SVGAGI. CDR3 sequence reads: CASSRDRLGYTF. CDR3 nucleotides: TGTGCCAGCAGTCGTGACAGGCTCGGCTACACCTTC.

The chain couples TRBV7-9 to TRBJ1-2; 7 nucleotides agree with TRBD1. J gave up 8 bases and V 0 bases, and 6 bases lay outside the gene matches. This CDR3 region has 14 residues. Germline values: CDR1 SEHNR, CDR2 FQNEAQ (reference sequence). The CDR3 protein is CASSLATGSRGYTF. DNA of the CDR3: TGTGCCAGCAGCTTAGCGACAGGGTCAAGGGGCTACACCTTC.

The chain uses TRBV7-6 and TRBJ2-2; weak D call: TRBD2 (5 bases). The CDR3 sequence is 16 residues long. CDR1 is SGHVS, CDR2 FNYEAQ, per germline. V was clipped by 5 bases and J by 2 bases, with 15 bases between them. The CDR3 coding sequence is TGTGCCAGCAGCCTCATGGACTTCTCAAACACCGGGGAGCTGTTTTTT. It is translated as CASSLMDFSNTGELFF.